The 27 T cell receptor beta chains listed next were all sequenced from one sample in a study of beta chain features in type 1 diabetes. The sequenced template was cDNA made from the entire isolated RNA. Generated by immunoSEQ multiplex PCR, the TCRdb table keeps only in-frame clones and is missing some. The sample gives approximately 340,000 clones, about 16% of which show up once; approximately 0.02% is in the top ten. Input material: naive CD4+ T cells from blood. The receptors stem from a woman aged 18 to 35 in good health.

This clone was seen more than once but under ten times. The chain recombines TRBV9 with TRBJ2-2; D is unclear. V was cut by 7 bases and J by 2 bases, with 9 bases left in between. The length of the CDR3 is 13 residues. The V gene's germline CDR1 is SGDLS and CDR2 YYNGEE. This CDR3 is CASAPTNTGELFF. The CDR3 nucleotides read TGTGCCAGCGCGCCAACTAACACCGGGGAGCTGTTTTTT.

This clone was picked up a small number of times. The chain has TRBV5-4 and TRBJ1-4; D gene ambiguous. V was trimmed by 4 bases and J by 3 bases, leaving 7 bases between them. Germline-derived CDR1 and CDR2 are SGHNT and YYREEE (reference sequence). There are 13 residues in the CDR3. CDR3 DNA: TGTGCCAGCAGCCTACCTTCTAATGAAAAACTGTTTTTT. Protein sequence: CASSLPSNEKLFF.

The CDR3, as DNA: TGTGCCAGCAGTTATGCAGGGGGAAAACTGTTTTTT. This translates into CASSYAGGKLFF. The chain combines TRBV6-6 with TRBJ1-4, with 7 bases matching TRBD1. The CDR3 length is 12 residues. The J segment lost 10 bases and the V segment lost 3 bases, leaving 2 bases of the junction unmatched. Germline-derived CDR1 and CDR2 are MNHNY and SVGAGI (reference sequence).

The V and J genes are TRBV9 and TRBJ2-7; D ambiguous. V shed 1 base and J shed 5 bases, with 10 bases lying between them. Germline-derived CDR1 and CDR2 are SGDLS and YYNGEE. The CDR3 is 13 amino acids. The CDR3 region is CASSVRLRDEQYF. The CDR3 coding sequence is TGTGCCAGCAGCGTACGGTTAAGAGACGAGCAGTACTTC.

This clone was seen only a few times. The chain is built from TRBV28 and TRBJ2-5; TRBD1 matches 9 bases. This CDR3 has 15 residues. The germline gives CDR1 MDHEN, CDR2 SYDVKM. V dropped 5 bases and J dropped 4; count of bases not matched to a gene: 8. The DNA for the CDR3 is TGTGCCAGCAGTGATCCCGGGACAGGGCCAGAGACCCAGTACTTC. Amino acids: CASSDPGTGPETQYF.

This chain uses TRBV27 with TRBJ1-2; D is uncertain. This CDR3 has 14 amino acids. V lost 7 bases to trimming and J lost 2 bases, with 14 bases between them. Germline CDR1 is MNHEY and CDR2 is SMNVEV (reference sequence). As DNA, the CDR3 is TGTGCCAGCAAGGTCTACGCCAGGAACTATGGCTACACCTTC. Translated: CASKVYARNYGYTF.

V and J are TRBV7-2 and TRBJ1-3; 7 nucleotides align to TRBD1. V trimming: 5 bases; J trimming: 4 bases; junction bases outside the gene matches: 5. This CDR3 contains 14 residues. CDR1 is SGHTA, CDR2 FQGNSA, per germline. CDR3 nucleotide sequence: TGTGCCAGCAGCGCGACAGGGAGGGGAAACACCATATATTTT. Residues: CASSATGRGNTIYF.

This clone was detected a few times. This chain connects TRBV5-4 to TRBJ2-3, with a weak D call TRBD2 (6 bases). The CDR3 runs to 15 residues. V was trimmed by 4 bases and J by 1 base, leaving 13 bases between them. Germline values: CDR1 SGHNT, CDR2 YYREEE (reference sequence). CDR3 DNA sequence: TGTGCCAGCAGCCGGGGCGGGGTGGGCACAGATACGCAGTATTTT. Encoded protein: CASSRGGVGTDTQYF.

In nucleotides, the CDR3 is TGTGCCAGCTCTGTCGGGGGGCAAATCTACGAGCAGTACTTC. It translates to CASSVGGQIYEQYF. The chain carries TRBV18 and TRBJ2-7; weak D call: TRBD2 (7 bases). Germline V gene data show CDR1 as KGHSH and CDR2 as LQKENI. V was trimmed by 6 bases and J by 3 bases, leaving 15 bases between them. This CDR3 is 14 amino acids long.

The chain combines TRBV7-3 with TRBJ2-3, with TRBD1 matching over 10 bases. Germline assignment: CDR1 SGHTA and CDR2 FQGTGA. CDR3 length: 13 residues. The V segment lost 3 bases and the J segment 8 bases; nucleotides outside the gene matches: 2. The CDR3 is CASSFGTGVTQYF. The CDR3 DNA reads TGTGCCAGCAGCTTTGGGACAGGGGTTACGCAGTATTTT.

There are a few counts of this clone. The V call is TRBV5-1, the J call TRBJ2-6, with 8 bases lining up with TRBD2. This CDR3 contains 17 residues. CDR1 is SGHRS, CDR2 YFSETQ, per germline. The ends lost 4 bases at V and 2 bases at J; junction bases unmatched: 8. The CDR3 reads CASSGTRSYAGANVLTF. The CDR3 DNA reads as TGCGCCAGCAGCGGGACTAGGAGCTACGCTGGGGCCAACGTCCTGACTTTC.

This clone showed up just a few times. The chain has TRBV28 and TRBJ1-2; tentatively, D is TRBD1 (5 bases). The CDR3 extends over 13 amino acids. CDR1 is MDHEN, CDR2 SYDVKM, per germline. The ends were cut back, 4 bases at V and 2 bases at J, with 8 bases in the middle. The CDR3 DNA follows: TGTGCCAGCAGTTATCCAGGGAACTATGGCTACACCTTC. Protein sequence: CASSYPGNYGYTF.

This clone turned up a few times. Other DNA sequences within the sample encode an identical CDR3. The CDR3, as DNA: TGTGCCTGGAGGTTAGCGGGAGTCAATGAGCAGTTCTTC. This encodes CAWRLAGVNEQFF. V is TRBV30 and J is TRBJ2-1; 9 nucleotides agree with TRBD2. The CDR3 totals 13 residues. The V gene end was trimmed by 3 bases and the J gene end by 6 bases; junction bases not matched to a gene: 3. Germline-derived CDR1 and CDR2 are GTSNPN and SVGIG (reference sequence).

There are a few counts of this clone. The V and J genes are TRBV5-4 and TRBJ2-7, with D possibly being TRBD1 (5 bases). V lost 0 bases to trimming and J lost 1 base, with 11 bases between them. The CDR3 is 15 residues long. The germline V gene has CDR1 SGHNT and CDR2 YYREEE (reference sequence). The CDR3 region has the DNA TGTGCCAGCAGCTTGGTTCAGGGAATGTCCTACGAGCAGTACTTC. This sequence encodes CASSLVQGMSYEQYF.

In this sample, this clone turned up a few times. The chain carries TRBV25-1 and TRBJ2-1, with unresolved D. The CDR3 sequence is 14 residues long. V was cut by 4 bases and J by 3 bases, with 10 bases left in between. Germline CDR1 reads MGHDK; CDR2 reads SYGVNS. In DNA, the CDR3 is TGTGCCAGCAGTGTACTCCCGGTCTACAATGAGCAGTTCTTC. Encoded protein: CASSVLPVYNEQFF.

The rearrangement joins TRBV29-1 to TRBJ2-5, with 11 bases that match TRBD1. V dropped 6 bases and J dropped 5; count of bases not matched to a gene: 5. From germline, CDR1 is SQVTM and CDR2 ANQGSEA. The CDR3 is 13 amino acids. Written as DNA, the CDR3 is TGCAGCGTATCCCGGGACAGGGGGGAGACCCAGTACTTC. Its protein is CSVSRDRGETQYF.

The table lists this clone with a few counts. The gene calls are TRBV29-1 and TRBJ2-3; the match to TRBD2 covers 11 bases. The V gene end was trimmed by 4 bases and the J gene end by 4 bases; junction bases not matched to a gene: 7. Germline V gives CDR1 SQVTM, CDR2 ANQGSEA. This CDR3 contains 15 residues. This CDR3 reads CSVGPGLADPDTQYF. The DNA for the CDR3 is TGCAGCGTTGGTCCGGGACTAGCGGATCCAGATACGCAGTATTTT.

The chain couples TRBV5-5 to TRBJ2-5; unclear D gene. Between the trimmed V and J ends, which lost 9 bases and 5 bases, there was a span of 14 bases. Germline V CDR1 and CDR2: SGHKS, YYEKEE (reference sequence). This CDR3 is 12 amino acids long. This CDR3 is CATQYMRETQYF. DNA of the CDR3: TGTGCCACCCAATATATGAGGGAGACCCAGTACTTC.

The chain is built from TRBV19 and TRBJ2-5; 8 bases agree with TRBD1. The CDR3 is 15 amino acids. Trimming at V came to 4 bases and at J to 5 bases, leaving 9 bases not matched to a gene. The germline CDR1 and CDR2 sequences are LNHDA and SQIVND (reference sequence). The CDR3 region is CASSTGTGGYETQYF. The CDR3 nucleotides read TGTGCCAGTAGTACTGGGACAGGAGGTTACGAGACCCAGTACTTC.

V is TRBV5-1 and J is TRBJ2-7; possibly TRBD2 for D (7 bases). V lost 1 base, J lost 0 bases, and 11 bases lay in between. From germline, CDR1 is SGHRS and CDR2 YFSETQ. CDR3 size: 15 residues. CDR3 DNA sequence: TGCGCCAGCAGCTTGCGGGGGGCCTTCTCCTACGAGCAGTACTTC. Translated: CASSLRGAFSYEQYF.

The gene calls are TRBV7-7 and TRBJ2-5; D perhaps matches TRBD1 (6 bases). Germline lookup yields CDR1 SSHAT and CDR2 FNYEAQ (reference sequence). This CDR3 contains 9 residues. The CDR3 loop is CPQGETQYF. CDR3 nucleotides: TGTCCCCAGGGGGAGACCCAGTACTTC.

The V call is TRBV4-2, the J call TRBJ2-1; 11 bases align to TRBD2. This CDR3 has 17 residues. Germline loops: CDR1 LGHNA, CDR2 YNFKEQ. V dropped 0 bases and J dropped 7; count of bases not matched to a gene: 8. CDR3 protein: CASSQDSTSGNSNEQFF. The CDR3 DNA follows: TGTGCCAGCAGCCAAGATTCGACTAGCGGGAATAGTAATGAGCAGTTCTTC.

The chain has TRBV5-4 and TRBJ2-1; 7 bases align to TRBD2. The germline gives CDR1 SGHNT, CDR2 YYREEE (reference sequence). This CDR3 spans 15 amino acids. J was trimmed by 0 bases and V by 5 bases; bases with no gene match: 5. As DNA, the CDR3 is TGTGCCAGCAGACTTCGGACTAGCTCCTACAATGAGCAGTTCTTC. Protein sequence: CASRLRTSSYNEQFF.

This clone was counted a few times. The chain uses TRBV23-1 and TRBJ1-1, with D possibly TRBD1 on 6 matching bases. TRBV23-1 is an ORF; its function is uncertain. V was cut by 6 bases and J by 5 bases, with 10 bases left in between. The CDR3 loop spans 12 amino acids. The CDR3 DNA sequence: TGCGCCAGCAGATACAGGGAAACTGAAGCTTTCTTT. This encodes CASRYRETEAFF.

This sequence joins TRBV5-1 and TRBJ2-7, with 13 nucleotides matching TRBD2. The CDR3 covers 16 residues. Germline CDR1 reads SGHRS; CDR2 reads YFSETQ. With 4 bases clipped from V and 7 bases from J, the junction kept 11 bases outside the gene matches. In DNA, the CDR3 is TGCGCCAGCAGCACGGGAGGACTAGCGGGGGAGTCTGAGCAGTACTTC. Amino acids: CASSTGGLAGESEQYF.

This clone came up a few times. This chain joins TRBV5-4 and TRBJ1-2; weak D call: TRBD1 (5 bases). The CDR3 totals 13 residues. V was trimmed by 4 bases and J by 2 bases, leaving 9 bases between them. CDR1 is SGHNT, CDR2 YYREEE, per germline (reference sequence). The CDR3 DNA reads TGTGCCAGCAGCCAGACAGCCAACTATGGCTACACCTTC. This encodes CASSQTANYGYTF.

In its sample, this clone was seen a few times. The rearrangement joins TRBV9 to TRBJ2-7, with TRBD1 matching over 7 bases. Germline CDR1 and CDR2: SGDLS and YYNGEE. After removal of 0 bases from V and 4 bases from J, the junction contained 7 bases not matched to a gene. CDR3 length: 15 amino acids. In nucleotides, the CDR3 is TGTGCCAGCAGCGTAGGGGGGACAGAGAAGTACGAGCAGTACTTC. Encoded protein: CASSVGGTEKYEQYF. The entire variable domain, with the rest obtained from reference TRBV9 and TRBJ2-7, is as follows: DSGVTQTPKHLITATGQRVTLRCSPRSGDLSVYWYQQSLDQGLQFLIQYYNGEERAKGNILERFSAQQFPDLHSELNLSSLELGDSALYFCASSVGGTEKYEQYFGPGTRLTVT.